The clone carrying this T cell receptor (beta chain) was seen more than once but under ten times. Its cognate antigen is unknown. TCRdb reprocessed the 5' RACE reads via MiXCR and lists one record per CDR3 protein. The table shows some 790,000 distinct CDR3 sequences, with 18% occurring only once. These data originate in a study of identical twins. Study-wide points: High-abundance cord blood beta clonotypes had fewer insertions; memory repertoires showed none.

V lost 7 bases, J lost 2 bases, and 15 bases lay in between. This CDR3 has 14 residues. Separately, the same data were catalogued under a study of T cells expressing NK-cell markers. Per that study: Among the experiments, several used an anti-gamma-delta TCR antibody to restrict sorting to alpha-beta TCR T cells.

This TCR was recovered from a woman aged 18-29 years in good health. The sample was PBMCs. J is TRBJ2-7 and V is TRBV12-3 or TRBV12-4; tentatively, D is TRBD1 or TRBD2 (5 bases each). This chain's CDR3 is CASKIGTGPYEQYF. The CDR3 coding sequence is TGTGCCAGCAAAATTGGGACGGGGCCCTACGAGCAGTACTTC.